The clone carrying this T cell receptor (beta chain) was seen repeatedly, ten times or more. In TCRdb, the RT-PCR reads were re-called with MiXCR into one record per CDR3 protein. The data contain 650,000 to 800,000 distinct CDR3 sequences, around 14% of them singletons. This CDR3 is built from 15 residues. Germline V lookup: CDR1 LGHNA, CDR2 YSLEER. The germline V and J ends were trimmed by 1 base and 4 bases, with 11 bases remaining between them. The rearrangement links TRBV4-3 to TRBJ1-3; D ambiguous. This receptor was taken from a female donor in good health, serving as a healthy control. Sequences were obtained from memory CD4+ T cells from blood. CDR3 DNA: TGCGCCAGCAGCCAAGCCCCTCAGGACGGAAACACCATATATTTT. Translated, it gives CASSQAPQDGNTIYF.